This TCR beta chain was sequenced for a study of blood T cell repertoires in COVID-19. Study information: Specimens from acute and convalescent COVID-19 originated in the United States, Italy and Spain. In each case, the material was cDNA or gDNA derived from T cells, B-cell-depleted T cells, or PBMCs.

Original data processing: Amplification with reference gene primers provided the estimates of nucleated cell counts. TCRdb's table, derived via immunoSEQ multiplex PCR, lists solely in-frame clones and lacks some. That table furnishes V, J and clone size, whereas the DNA furnished D and trimming. Of under 100,000 clones in the sample, more than 70% are singletons; the top ten hold over 15%. Sequencing was done on a sample of peripheral blood. The source of this sequence is a woman aged 60-75 years with acute or convalescent COVID-19.

Here the CDR3 reads CASSQVPSGAYEQYF. As DNA, the CDR3 is TGTGCCAGCAGCCAAGTCCCTAGCGGGGCCTACGAGCAGTACTTC. The chain couples TRBV3-1 (or the pseudogene TRBV3-2) to TRBJ2-7, with 9 bases aligning to TRBD2. Losses at the gene ends were 1 base for V and 2 bases for J; bases not matched to a gene: 3. This CDR3 is built from 15 residues. In germline, CDR1 is LGHDT, CDR2 YNNKEL (reference sequence).